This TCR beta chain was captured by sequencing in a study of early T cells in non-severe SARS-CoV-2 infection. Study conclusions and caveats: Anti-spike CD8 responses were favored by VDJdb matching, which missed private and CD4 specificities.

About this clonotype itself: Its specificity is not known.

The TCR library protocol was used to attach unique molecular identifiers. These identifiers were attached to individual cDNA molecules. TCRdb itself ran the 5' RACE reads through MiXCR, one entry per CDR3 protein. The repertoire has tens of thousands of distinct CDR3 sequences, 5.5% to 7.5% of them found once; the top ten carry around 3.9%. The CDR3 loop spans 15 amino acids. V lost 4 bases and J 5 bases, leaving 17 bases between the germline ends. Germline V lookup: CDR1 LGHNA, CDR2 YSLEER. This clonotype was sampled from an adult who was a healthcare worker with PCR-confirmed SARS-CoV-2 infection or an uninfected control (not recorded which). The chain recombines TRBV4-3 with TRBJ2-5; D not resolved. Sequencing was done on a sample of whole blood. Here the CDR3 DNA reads TGCGCCAGCAGCCCCGGCCAGGACGGCGTTGAGACCCAGTACTTC. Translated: CASSPGQDGVETQYF.